These 26 T cell receptor beta chains were all obtained from the same sample, sequenced in a study of blood T cell repertoires in COVID-19. Data came from immunoSEQ multiplex PCR; TCRdb stores just in-frame clones and leaves some out. The sample consists of roughly 300,000 clones, approximately 86% of them appearing once. The sample comprised PBMCs or T cells enriched from blood (not recorded which). The receptors here all came from a woman in her thirties or forties with acute COVID-19.

V and J are TRBV5-1 and TRBJ2-2, with TRBD1 matching 9 bases. CDR1 and CDR2 (germline): SGHRS, YFSETQ. Trimming removed 2 bases from V and 9 bases from J; junction bases left unmatched: 17. This CDR3 contains 18 residues. DNA of the CDR3: TGCGCCAGCAGCTTCCTCGGGACAGGGAGGCTTTTAGGCCGGGAGCTGTTTTTT. This codes for CASSFLGTGRLLGRELFF.

This clone is a singleton in its sample. The rearrangement uses TRBV11-2 and TRBJ2-1; the match to TRBD2 covers 7 bases. This CDR3 spans 15 amino acids. Germline V gene sequence: CDR1 SGHAT, CDR2 FQNNGV. V trimming: 5 bases; J trimming: 0 bases; junction bases outside the gene matches: 4. DNA of the CDR3: TGTGCCAGCAGCCGGGCGGGGGTCTCCTACAATGAGCAGTTCTTC. This encodes CASSRAGVSYNEQFF. The full variable domain, rest sourced from reference TRBV11-2 and TRBJ2-1, is EAGVAQSPRYKIIEKRQSVAFWCNPISGHATLYWYQQILGQGPKLLIQFQNNGVVDDSQLPKDRFSAERLKGVDSTLKIQPAKLEDSAVYLCASSRAGVSYNEQFFGPGTRLTVL.

The chain links TRBV6-1 to TRBJ1-1; D perhaps matches TRBD1 (5 bases). The CDR3 spans 13 residues. Germline V gene data show CDR1 as MNHNS and CDR2 as SASEGT. Between the trimmed V and J ends, which lost 1 base and 8 bases, there was a span of 11 bases. CDR3 DNA sequence: TGTGCCAGCAGTGAAGGAGGACGGGGGGAAGCTTTCTTT. Its protein is CASSEGGRGEAFF.

The genes are TRBV19 and TRBJ1-3; 8 bases fit TRBD1. J gave up 0 bases and V 5 bases, and 3 bases lay outside the gene matches. This CDR3 spans 15 amino acids. Looked up from germline, CDR1 is LNHDA and CDR2 is SQIVND (reference sequence). The CDR3, as DNA: TGTGCCAGTAGTGTCAGGGGGCACTCTGGAAACACCATATATTTT. It specifies CASSVRGHSGNTIYF.

The chain carries TRBV28 and TRBJ1-2; 10 positions match TRBD1. Germline-derived CDR1 and CDR2 are MDHEN and SYDVKM. The CDR3 has 15 residues. The V gene end was trimmed by 8 bases and the J gene end by 6 bases; junction bases not matched to a gene: 12. The CDR3 sequence is CASPPSGQGINGYTF. The CDR3 nucleotides read TGTGCCAGCCCCCCCTCGGGACAGGGGATCAATGGCTACACCTTC.

This sequence joins TRBV7-2 and TRBJ2-3, with D maybe TRBD2 (6 bases). This CDR3 comprises 14 residues. Germline CDR1 SGHTA, CDR2 FQGNSA. V lost 5 bases to trimming and J lost 0 bases, with 9 bases between them. The CDR3 DNA follows: TGTGCCAGCAGCCGGGAGCCTAGCACAGATACGCAGTATTTT. Protein product: CASSREPSTDTQYF.

This chain links TRBV6-2 or TRBV6-3 with TRBJ2-5, with TRBD2 identical over 7 bases. The CDR3 covers 14 residues. V trimming: 7 bases; J trimming: 2 bases; junction bases outside the gene matches: 7. Germline CDR1 reads MNHEY; CDR2 reads SVGEGT. CDR3 sequence reads: CASIPGGLQETQYF. The CDR3 bases are TGTGCCAGCATCCCGGGGGGATTACAAGAGACCCAGTACTTC.

Remarks on this clone: Other DNA variants within this sample encode the same CDR3. The CDR3 DNA sequence: TGTGCCAGCAGTTACTCGGGGGGCACTGAAGCTTTCTTT. This encodes CASSYSGGTEAFF. This chain connects TRBV6-5 to TRBJ1-1, with TRBD1 as a possible D gene (5 bases). Germline CDR1 MNHEY, CDR2 SVGAGI. The CDR3 consists of 13 residues. V gave up 0 bases and J gave up 4 bases, with 6 bases separating them.

The chain is built from TRBV7-2 and TRBJ2-5; TRBD2 is a possible D gene (5 bases). CDR1 is SGHTA, CDR2 FQGNSA, per germline. The CDR3 sequence is 17 residues long. Trimming left V 2 bases short and J 4 bases short, with 20 bases between. The DNA of the CDR3 is TGTGCCAGCAGCTTAATGGTCCTGGACGGAGGCCGAGAGACCCAGTACTTC. Amino acids: CASSLMVLDGGRETQYF. Full variable domain (outside the CDR3, taken from reference TRBV7-2 and TRBJ2-5): GAGVSQSPSNKVTEKGKDVELRCDPISGHTALYWYRQSLGQGLEFLIYFQGNSAPDKSGLPSDRFSAERTGGSVSTLTIQRTQQEDSAVYLCASSLMVLDGGRETQYFGPGTRLLVL.

This clone was found once. The rearrangement uses TRBV9 and TRBJ2-1; TRBD1 matches at 7 bases. The CDR3 consists of 13 residues. Germline assignment: CDR1 SGDLS and CDR2 YYNGEE. V gave up 4 bases and J gave up 6 bases; unmatched junction bases: 4. In nucleotides, the CDR3 is TGTGCCAGCAGCCGACAGGGTTCCAATGAGCAGTTCTTC. Protein sequence: CASSRQGSNEQFF.

The V and J genes are TRBV6-6 and TRBJ1-5, with TRBD1 matching over 10 bases. Germline-derived CDR1 and CDR2 are MNHNY and SVGAGI (reference sequence). This CDR3 comprises 18 residues. J gave up 3 bases and V 5 bases, and 13 bases lay outside the gene matches. CDR3 protein: CASSHPLDRGEFNQPQHF. Written as DNA, the CDR3 is TGTGCCAGCAGTCACCCCTTGGACAGGGGGGAGTTCAATCAGCCCCAGCATTTT.

The J gene is TRBJ2-2, the V gene TRBV11-3; D is perhaps TRBD2 (6 bases). The CDR3 loop spans 13 amino acids. Germline V gene lookup returns CDR1 SGHNT and CDR2 YENEEA. Trimming pared 4 bases from V and 5 bases from J, leaving 8 bases between. For the CDR3, the DNA is TGTGCCAGCAGCTCGGGGGTAACCGGGGAGCTGTTTTTT. Protein sequence: CASSSGVTGELFF.

V and J are TRBV4-1 and TRBJ1-4; 8 nucleotides match TRBD1. Germline values: CDR1 MGHRA, CDR2 YSYEKL. CDR3 length equals 17 residues. The trim removed 3 bases at V and 8 bases at J, leaving 14 bases unmatched. CDR3 in DNA: TGCGCCAGCAGCCAGGGTGGACAGGGAAGATCGAAAGAAAAACTGTTTTTT. This gives the protein CASSQGGQGRSKEKLFF.

The genes are TRBV7-2 and TRBJ2-6; no reliable D call. This CDR3 has 18 amino acids. The germline CDR1 and CDR2 sequences are SGHTA and FQGNSA. Trimming stripped 2 bases from V and 0 bases from J, with 14 bases between. CDR3 DNA sequence: TGTGCCAGCAGCTTATTTTTCCACAGCCACTCTGGGGCCAACGTCCTGACTTTC. Protein product: CASSLFFHSHSGANVLTF.

The CDR3 loop reads CASSQEPTGTGTTEAFF. CDR3 coding DNA: TGCGCCAGCAGCCAAGAGCCTACCGGGACAGGGACCACTGAAGCTTTCTTT. The chain employs TRBV4-3 and TRBJ1-1; 9 bases map to TRBD1. The germline CDR1 and CDR2 sequences are LGHNA and YSLEER. V was clipped by 0 bases and J by 4 bases; unmatched bases: 9. The CDR3 runs to 17 residues.

In this sample, this clone turned up once. The chain joins TRBV5-4 to TRBJ2-1; TRBD1 matches 7 bases. The germline CDR1 and CDR2 sequences are SGHNT and YYREEE (reference sequence). This CDR3 region has 15 residues. Germline trimming cut 2 bases from V and 1 base from J; bases unmatched to any gene: 3. The CDR3 protein is CASSFRDRSYNEQFF. Here the CDR3 DNA reads TGTGCCAGCAGCTTTCGGGACAGATCCTACAATGAGCAGTTCTTC.

This clone has a handful of counts. The chain recombines TRBV9 with TRBJ2-2, with TRBD2 matching over 8 bases. This CDR3 comprises 16 residues. Trimming removed 4 bases from V and 5 bases from J; junction bases left unmatched: 10. In germline, CDR1 is SGDLS, CDR2 YYNGEE. The CDR3 sequence is CASSPGLVGRTGELFF. The CDR3 DNA reads TGTGCCAGCAGCCCGGGACTAGTTGGGAGGACCGGGGAGCTGTTTTTT.

CDR3 residues: CASTSRGGSYEQYF. In DNA form, the CDR3 reads TGTGCCAGCACGTCCCGCGGGGGATCCTACGAGCAGTACTTC. V gene TRBV6-6 combines with J gene TRBJ2-7; 7 bases align to TRBD2. This CDR3 has 14 amino acids. Germline V CDR1 and CDR2: MNHNY, SVGAGI (reference sequence). V gave up 7 bases and J gave up 1 base; unmatched junction bases: 7.

This sequence joins TRBV27 and TRBJ1-5, with no clear D. Trimming cost V 6 bases and J 2 bases, with 11 bases left between them. The CDR3 totals 14 residues. Per germline, CDR1 MNHEY and CDR2 SMNVEV (reference sequence). The CDR3 protein is CASRPGLGNQPQHF. The CDR3 bases are TGTGCCAGCAGACCCGGACTTGGCAATCAGCCCCAGCATTTT.

J is TRBJ2-3 and V is TRBV19; perhaps TRBD2 as D (6 bases). The V end was cut by 4 bases, the J end by 3 bases, with 14 bases between. The CDR3 is 15 residues long. The germline CDR1 and CDR2 sequences are LNHDA and SQIVND (reference sequence). CDR3 protein: CASSSGVFGTDTQYF. The CDR3 region has the DNA TGTGCCAGTAGTAGCGGGGTCTTTGGTACAGATACGCAGTATTTT.

The chain carries TRBV29-1 and TRBJ2-2; 8 bases are a match to TRBD1. CDR3 length: 15 amino acids. Losses at the gene ends were 6 bases for V and 3 bases for J; bases not matched to a gene: 9. From germline, CDR1 is SQVTM and CDR2 ANQGSEA. CDR3 sequence (DNA): TGCAGCGTAACGCCGGGACAGGCATACACCGGGGAGCTGTTTTTT. Amino acid sequence: CSVTPGQAYTGELFF.

This clone was found once. This chain joins TRBV28 and TRBJ1-2; a possible D gene is TRBD1 (5 bases). Trimming pared 8 bases from V and 2 bases from J, leaving 12 bases between. Germline V gives CDR1 MDHEN, CDR2 SYDVKM. CDR3 size: 13 residues. The CDR3 is CASRSDSNYGYTF. In DNA, the CDR3 is TGTGCCAGCCGATCAGACAGCAACTATGGCTACACCTTC.

The chain employs TRBV6-1 and TRBJ2-3; 10 positions match TRBD2. The germline V gene encodes CDR1 MNHNS and CDR2 SASEGT. The CDR3 length is 17 residues. Trimming at V came to 0 bases and at J to 3 bases, leaving 6 bases not matched to a gene. Written as DNA, the CDR3 is TGTGCCAGCAGTGAAGCTTTCCTAGCGGGGGTTACAGATACGCAGTATTTT. It encodes CASSEAFLAGVTDTQYF.

CDR3 sequence: CASSMGGLFNSPLHF. The CDR3 coding sequence is TGTGCCAGTAGTATGGGGGGGCTCTTTAATTCACCCCTCCACTTT. The V call is TRBV19, the J call TRBJ1-6, with D perhaps TRBD1 (6 bases). The CDR3 is 15 amino acids. Germline V gene sequence: CDR1 LNHDA, CDR2 SQIVND (reference sequence). V was pared by 3 bases and J by 6 bases, with 12 bases between.

This chain uses TRBV25-1 with TRBJ1-4, with TRBD1 identical over 8 bases. The V segment lost 3 bases and the J segment 8 bases; nucleotides outside the gene matches: 8. Germline CDR1 reads MGHDK; CDR2 reads SYGVNS. The CDR3 is 15 amino acids. The CDR3 bases are TGTGCCAGCAGTGACCCAAGGACAGGGAGGGAAAAACTGTTTTTT. It translates to CASSDPRTGREKLFF.

The chain employs TRBV7-3 and TRBJ2-7; 9 bases line up with TRBD1. V shed 4 bases and J 5 bases; nucleotides not matched to a gene: 9. The CDR3 totals 15 residues. In germline, CDR1 is SGHTA, CDR2 FQGTGA. The CDR3 DNA sequence: TGTGCCAGCAGCTCATCGACAGGGGGAGCCGACGAGCAGTACTTC. It codes for CASSSSTGGADEQYF.